This TCR beta chain derives from a study of neurological immune-mediated disorders. This clonotype was recorded many times. TCRdb fed the 5' RACE reads into MiXCR, producing one record per CDR3 protein. Here the sample spans some 41,000 distinct CDR3 sequences, approximately 14% being singletons. The CDR3 sequence is 15 residues long. Germline CDR1 reads SGDLS; CDR2 reads YYNGEE. Trimming cost V 0 bases and J 8 bases, with 14 bases left between them. Each sorted-subset library came from 750,000 to 1,000,000 CD4+ or CD8+ T cells. This clonotype originated in a woman between 55 and 75 years old with HTLV-1-associated myelopathy (HAM/TSP). The sample consisted of CD4+ T cells from blood. The chain combines TRBV9 with TRBJ1-4; D remains ambiguous. In DNA form, the CDR3 reads TGTGCCAGCAGCGTAGCTTCTTTTGTCGGAGAAAAACTGTTTTTT. Amino acid sequence: CASSVASFVGEKLFF.